This T cell receptor beta chain was profiled in a study of blood T cell repertoires in COVID-19. Generated by immunoSEQ multiplex PCR, the TCRdb table keeps only in-frame clones and is missing some. Here the sample spans 300,000 or so clones, 85% to 90% being singletons. Trimming cost V 4 bases and J 5 bases, with 18 bases left between them. The CDR3 is 15 amino acids. Germline V gene lookup returns CDR1 SGHDT and CDR2 YYEEEE. The specimen sequenced was PBMCs or T cells enriched from blood (not recorded which). This sequence was found in a young woman who had recovered from COVID-19. The chain couples TRBV5-6 to TRBJ1-2; no firm D call. The CDR3 DNA reads TGTGCCAGCAGCACCCAGTGGCAGGCAGTGTATGGCTACACCTTC. It encodes CASSTQWQAVYGYTF.